One and the same sample provided the 10 T cell receptor beta chains below, sequenced in a study of cytomegalovirus exposure and HLA in healthy donors. Vbeta (60) and Jbeta (13) primers were used in the PCR. Assay: immunoSEQ multiplex PCR; the TCRdb copy retains only in-frame clones and omits some. The data show 70,000 to 90,000 clones, just under 75% seen once. Sequencing was carried out using PBMCs. These receptors originate from a man aged 55 to 70 in good health and CMV-seronegative.

This clone was seen once. This chain uses TRBV2 with TRBJ1-1; D unclear. Germline V gene lookup returns CDR1 SNHLY and CDR2 FYNNEI. CDR3 length: 15 residues. Trimming cost V 1 base and J 11 bases, with 20 bases left between them. The CDR3 coding sequence is TGTGCCAGCAGTGAAGGCGAGGGCGCACCAACTGCGGCTTTCTTT. Translated: CASSEGEGAPTAAFF.

The J gene is TRBJ1-2, the V gene TRBV7-9; 7 positions agree with TRBD1. The V gene's germline CDR1 is SEHNR and CDR2 FQNEAQ (reference sequence). V trimming: 5 bases; J trimming: 2 bases; junction bases outside the gene matches: 14. This CDR3 region has 17 residues. The CDR3 DNA reads TGTGCCAGCAGCCGAGGTTGGGGACAGAACATAAACTATGGCTACACCTTC. Protein: CASSRGWGQNINYGYTF. The full variable domain, with the rest looked up from reference TRBV7-9 and TRBJ1-2, is DTGVSQNPRHKITKRGQNVTFRCDPISEHNRLYWYRQTLGQGPEFLTYFQNEAQLEKSRLLSDRFSAERPKGSFSTLEIQRTEQGDSAMYLCASSRGWGQNINYGYTFGSGTRLTVV.

The chain is built from TRBV7-2 and TRBJ2-1, with unresolved D. CDR3 length equals 12 residues. Germline CDR1 and CDR2: SGHTA and FQGNSA. V gave up 5 bases and J gave up 7 bases, with 9 bases separating them. DNA of the CDR3: TGTGCCAGCAGCCTTAGCAGAAATGAGCAGTTCTTC. Amino acid sequence: CASSLSRNEQFF. Full variable domain (remainder filled in from reference TRBV7-2 and TRBJ2-1): GAGVSQSPSNKVTEKGKDVELRCDPISGHTALYWYRQSLGQGLEFLIYFQGNSAPDKSGLPSDRFSAERTGGSVSTLTIQRTQQEDSAVYLCASSLSRNEQFFGPGTRLTVL.

The chain uses TRBV4-1 and TRBJ2-7, with TRBD1 identical over 8 bases. Trimming took 2 bases from V and 4 from J; bases not matched to a gene: 4. The CDR3 covers 14 residues. Germline assignment: CDR1 MGHRA and CDR2 YSYEKL. The CDR3 loop is CASSQTRQGYEQYF. The CDR3 DNA reads TGCGCCAGCAGCCAAACCAGACAGGGGTACGAGCAGTACTTC.

The chain employs TRBV27 and TRBJ2-3; 13 bases fit TRBD2. The CDR3 consists of 17 residues. V was clipped by 2 bases and J by 1 base; unmatched bases: 3. Germline V CDR1 and CDR2: MNHEY, SMNVEV (reference sequence). The CDR3 coding sequence is TGTGCCAGCAGTTTAGCCGGACTAGCGGGGGGCACAGATACGCAGTATTTT. Translated, it gives CASSLAGLAGGTDTQYF.

This chain connects TRBV5-1 to TRBJ2-3; 14 bases are shared with TRBD2. Germline V gene data show CDR1 as SGHRS and CDR2 as YFSETQ. Unmatched junction bases numbered 7, after V lost 9 bases and J lost 4 bases. The CDR3 has 15 amino acids. This chain's CDR3 is CATRLGLAGADTQYF. Here the CDR3 DNA reads TGCGCCACCCGACTGGGACTAGCGGGGGCAGATACGCAGTATTTT. The full variable domain, in which reference TRBV5-1 and TRBJ2-3 provide the parts outside the CDR3, is KAGVTQTPRYLIKTRGQQVTLSCSPISGHRSVSWYQQTPGQGLQFLFEYFSETQRNKGNFPGRFSGRQFSNSRSEMNVSTLELGDSALYLCATRLGLAGADTQYFGPGTRLTVL.

This clone has more than one count but fewer than ten. The chain links TRBV9 to TRBJ1-4; the D gene is possibly TRBD1 (6 bases). CDR1 and CDR2 from the germline V gene are SGDLS and YYNGEE. V lost 3 bases, J lost 8 bases, and 8 bases lay in between. The CDR3 runs 12 residues. Here the CDR3 DNA reads TGTGCCAGCAGCGCACAGGGAGAAAAACTGTTTTTT. Protein sequence: CASSAQGEKLFF. Together with reference TRBV9 and TRBJ1-4, the CDR3 gives the full variable domain: DSGVTQTPKHLITATGQRVTLRCSPRSGDLSVYWYQQSLDQGLQFLIQYYNGEERAKGNILERFSAQQFPDLHSELNLSSLELGDSALYFCASSAQGEKLFFGSGTQLSVL.

This chain joins TRBV5-6 and TRBJ2-1; the D gene is possibly TRBD1 (6 bases). With 5 bases removed from V and 10 bases from J, the gap between germline ends came to 16 bases. CDR1 is SGHDT, CDR2 YYEEEE, per germline. There are 13 residues in the CDR3. The CDR3 is CASSQFRGAEQFF. The CDR3 bases are TGTGCCAGCAGTCAGTTCAGGGGCGCGGAGCAGTTCTTC.

V and J are TRBV7-8 and TRBJ1-1, with D possibly being TRBD1 (6 bases). The germline V gene encodes CDR1 SGHVS and CDR2 FQNEAQ. V was trimmed by 5 bases and J by 7 bases, leaving 11 bases between them. This CDR3 region has 12 residues. The CDR3 loop is CASSPQGLEAFF. The DNA of the CDR3 is TGTGCCAGCAGCCCACAGGGCCTTGAAGCTTTCTTT.

For this clone: Mismatch with germline at one junction end may stem from a read error. In nucleotides, the CDR3 is TGTTCCAGCAGCTTAGGGACAGGGAGTAGCAATCAGCCCCAGCATTTT. Its protein is CSSSLGTGSSNQPQHF. The J gene is TRBJ1-5, the V gene TRBV7-9; TRBD1 agrees at 9 bases. In germline, CDR1 is SEHNR, CDR2 FQNEAQ (reference sequence). The CDR3 contains 16 residues.